Each of the 9 T cell receptor beta chains below was sequenced from the same sample in a study of blood T cell repertoires in COVID-19. TCRdb's table, derived via immunoSEQ multiplex PCR, lists solely in-frame clones and lacks some. The sample records about 46,000 clones, about 86% being singletons. What was sequenced was PBMCs or T cells enriched from blood (not recorded which). These receptors originate from a woman between 50 and 59 years old who had recovered from COVID-19.

The J gene is TRBJ2-7, the V gene TRBV28, with 7 bases that match TRBD2. With 7 bases clipped from V and 7 bases from J, the junction kept 13 bases outside the gene matches. Looked up from germline, CDR1 is MDHEN and CDR2 is SYDVKM. The CDR3 is made up of 14 amino acids. This chain's CDR3 is CASIQSVQAGEQYF. The DNA of the CDR3 is TGTGCCAGCATACAATCGGTTCAAGCGGGGGAGCAGTACTTC.

The genes are TRBV30 and TRBJ2-5; tentatively, D is TRBD2 (7 bases). Germline CDR1 GTSNPN, CDR2 SVGIG (reference sequence). Between the trimmed V and J ends, which lost 0 bases and 4 bases, there was a span of 18 bases. The CDR3 is 16 amino acids. This CDR3 is CAWSVGVPGGRETQYF. The CDR3 region has the DNA TGTGCCTGGAGTGTAGGTGTCCCGGGGGGCCGAGAGACCCAGTACTTC.

The chain employs TRBV6-5 and TRBJ2-5, with TRBD1 matching over 9 bases. This CDR3 has 15 amino acids. The germline gives CDR1 MNHEY, CDR2 SVGAGI. V lost 6 bases and J lost 4; bases outside the gene matches: 9. This CDR3 is CASSPTGTGRETQYF. In DNA form, the CDR3 reads TGTGCCAGCAGCCCAACGGGGACAGGGCGAGAGACCCAGTACTTC.

The chain links TRBV5-4 to TRBJ2-1, with D possibly matching TRBD1 (7 bases). Germline loops: CDR1 SGHNT, CDR2 YYREEE (reference sequence). V was clipped by 4 bases and J by 8 bases, with 19 bases between them. The CDR3 runs to 15 residues. The CDR3 loop reads CASSEIADRSDEQFF. In DNA form, the CDR3 reads TGTGCCAGCAGCGAAATAGCGGACAGGTCGGATGAGCAGTTCTTC.

The V and J genes are TRBV6-2 or TRBV6-3 and TRBJ2-5; TRBD1 matches 12 bases. Trimming took 4 bases from V and 1 from J; bases not matched to a gene: 7. CDR1 is MNHEY, CDR2 SVGEGT, per germline. The CDR3 length is 17 residues. In nucleotides, the CDR3 is TGTGCCAGCAGTTCCGGGACAGGGGGCCGTGTCCAAGAGACCCAGTACTTC. This translates into CASSSGTGGRVQETQYF.

The rearrangement links TRBV6-1 to TRBJ2-5; 7 nucleotides align to TRBD2. Per germline, CDR1 MNHNS and CDR2 SASEGT. V gave up 1 base and J gave up 5 bases; unmatched junction bases: 10. This CDR3 has 16 amino acids. For the CDR3, the DNA is TGTGCCAGCAGTGAAGGGGGGGGAGGGGCGCATGAGACCCAGTACTTC. Translation gives CASSEGGGGAHETQYF.

The chain has TRBV30 and TRBJ2-7; 8 bases fit TRBD2. The ends lost 4 bases at V and 0 bases at J; junction bases unmatched: 2. CDR3 length equals 13 residues. Germline assignment: CDR1 GTSNPN and CDR2 SVGIG (reference sequence). The CDR3 region has the DNA TGTGCCTGGATAGCGGGGACCTCCTACGAGCAGTACTTC. Translation: CAWIAGTSYEQYF.

This clone appeared a few times. Here the CDR3 reads CSALNNEQFF. In DNA, the CDR3 is TGCAGTGCGTTAAACAATGAGCAGTTCTTC. This rearrangement joins TRBV20-1 to TRBJ2-1, with D uncertain. Germline CDR1 and CDR2: DFQATT and SNEGSKA (reference sequence). Trimming stripped 6 bases from V and 5 bases from J, with 5 bases between. The CDR3 covers 10 residues.

The V gene is TRBV19, the J gene TRBJ2-4; TRBD2 matches 9 bases. Germline CDR1 is LNHDA and CDR2 is SQIVND (reference sequence). The CDR3 loop spans 15 amino acids. The trim removed 5 bases at V and 4 bases at J, leaving 6 bases unmatched. The CDR3 coding sequence is TGTGCCAGTAGTCAGGCGACTAGCGGAAAAAACATTCAGTACTTC. Protein sequence: CASSQATSGKNIQYF.